This T cell receptor (beta chain) appears in the sequencing data of a study of regulatory T cells in long-lasting Graves disease. The table lists this clonotype with many counts. CDR3 regions were amplified by Arm-PCR using iRepertoire HTBI primers to build TCR beta libraries. TCRdb reprocessed the multiplex PCR reads via MiXCR and lists one record per CDR3 protein. The profile covers 350,000 to 400,000 distinct CDR3 sequences, with around 15% appearing a single time and roughly 20% taken by the ten largest. Time point given: newly diagnosed GD, antithyroid drugs for less than 3 months. Extracted RNA from PBMCs served as the source of the TCR library. Germline V lookup: CDR1 SGHRS, CDR2 YFSETQ. V shed 3 bases, J shed 8 bases, and the junction held 18 bases outside the gene matches. The CDR3 runs to 17 residues.

The clonotype was recovered from a female donor with Graves disease. The V and J genes are TRBV5-1 and TRBJ1-2; TRBD1 agrees at 8 bases. This specimen was peripheral blood mononuclear cells (PBMCs), taken at new diagnosis, from a patient treated with antithyroid drugs. The CDR3 DNA reads as TGCGCCAGCAGCTCCGACAGGGGTTACAGTTGGTTGGAAGGCTACACCTTC. Protein sequence: CASSSDRGYSWLEGYTF.